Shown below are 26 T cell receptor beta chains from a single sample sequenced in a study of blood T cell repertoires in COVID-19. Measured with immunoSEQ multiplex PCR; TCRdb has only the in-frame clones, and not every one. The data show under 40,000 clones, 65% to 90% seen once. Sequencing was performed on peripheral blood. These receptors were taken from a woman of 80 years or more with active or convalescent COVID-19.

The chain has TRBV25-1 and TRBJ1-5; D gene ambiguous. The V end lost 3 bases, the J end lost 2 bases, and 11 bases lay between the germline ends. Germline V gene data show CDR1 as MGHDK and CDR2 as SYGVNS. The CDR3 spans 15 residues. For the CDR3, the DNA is TGTGCCAGCAGTGACATCTCGGGTGGCAATCAGCCCCAGCATTTT. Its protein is CASSDISGGNQPQHF.

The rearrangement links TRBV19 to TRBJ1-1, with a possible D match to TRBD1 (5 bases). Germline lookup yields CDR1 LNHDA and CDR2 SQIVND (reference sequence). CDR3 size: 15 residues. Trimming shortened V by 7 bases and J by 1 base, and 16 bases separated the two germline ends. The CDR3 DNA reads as TGTGCCAGTAAAAAAGGGGTGGGTCGGAACACTGAAGCTTTCTTT. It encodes CASKKGVGRNTEAFF.

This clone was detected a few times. In nucleotides, the CDR3 is TGTGCCAGCAGCCAAGGCGTCAGGTCCTACGAGCAGTACTTC. This translates into CASSQGVRSYEQYF. The rearrangement joins TRBV14 to TRBJ2-7; D ambiguous. Germline values: CDR1 SGHDN, CDR2 FVKESK. The length of the CDR3 is 14 residues. V lost 1 base and J 1 base, leaving 8 bases between the germline ends. The full variable domain, in which reference TRBV14 and TRBJ2-7 provide the parts outside the CDR3, is EAGVTQFPSHSVIEKGQTVTLRCDPISGHDNLYWYRRVMGKEIKFLLHFVKESKQDESGMPNNRFLAERTGGTYSTLKVQPAELEDSGVYFCASSQGVRSYEQYFGPGTRLTVT.

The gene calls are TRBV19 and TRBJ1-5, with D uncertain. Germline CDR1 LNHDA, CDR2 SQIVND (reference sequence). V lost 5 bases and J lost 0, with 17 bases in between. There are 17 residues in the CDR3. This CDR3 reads CASSPPAGRPSNQPQHF. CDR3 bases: TGTGCCAGTAGTCCCCCGGCAGGAAGACCTAGCAATCAGCCCCAGCATTTT. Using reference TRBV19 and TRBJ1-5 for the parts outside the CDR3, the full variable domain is DGGITQSPKYLFRKEGQNVTLSCEQNLNHDAMYWYRQDPGQGLRLIYYSQIVNDFQKGDIAEGYSVSREKKESFPLTVTSAQKNPTAFYLCASSPPAGRPSNQPQHFGDGTRLSIL.

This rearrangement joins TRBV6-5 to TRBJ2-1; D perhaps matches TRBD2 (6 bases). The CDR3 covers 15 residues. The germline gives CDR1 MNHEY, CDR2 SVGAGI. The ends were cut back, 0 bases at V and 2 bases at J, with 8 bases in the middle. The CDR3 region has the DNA TGTGCCAGCAGTTACTCGACGGGAGCCTACAATGAGCAGTTCTTC. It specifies CASSYSTGAYNEQFF.

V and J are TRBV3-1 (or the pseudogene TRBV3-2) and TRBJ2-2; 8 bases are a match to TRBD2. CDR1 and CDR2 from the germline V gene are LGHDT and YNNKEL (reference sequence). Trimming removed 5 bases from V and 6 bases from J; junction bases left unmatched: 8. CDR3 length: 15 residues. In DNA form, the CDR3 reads TGTGCCAGCAGCTACGGGGGGGGCAAAGCCGGGGAGCTGTTTTTT. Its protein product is CASSYGGGKAGELFF.

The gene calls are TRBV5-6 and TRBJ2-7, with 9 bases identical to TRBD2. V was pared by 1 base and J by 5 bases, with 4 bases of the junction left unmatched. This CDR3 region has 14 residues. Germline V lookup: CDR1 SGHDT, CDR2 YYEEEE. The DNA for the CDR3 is TGTGCCAGCAGCTTGTCCGGCGGGAGGGACGAGCAGTACTTC. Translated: CASSLSGGRDEQYF.

The DNA for the CDR3 is TGCGCCAGCAGCTTCGGGGGGATGGTAAATTCACCCCTCCACTTT. This sequence encodes CASSFGGMVNSPLHF. The genes are TRBV5-1 and TRBJ1-6; possible D gene TRBD1, 5 bases. Trimming shortened V by 2 bases and J by 7 bases, and 13 bases separated the two germline ends. The germline V gene has CDR1 SGHRS and CDR2 YFSETQ. The CDR3 contains 15 residues.

The CDR3 protein is CASSSTPYKLFF. The DNA of the CDR3 is TGTGCCAGCAGTTCCACTCCCTATAAACTGTTTTTT. The chain has TRBV28 and TRBJ1-4; no clear D. Trimming shortened V by 4 bases and J by 11 bases, and 11 bases separated the two germline ends. Germline V gene data show CDR1 as MDHEN and CDR2 as SYDVKM. This CDR3 contains 12 residues.

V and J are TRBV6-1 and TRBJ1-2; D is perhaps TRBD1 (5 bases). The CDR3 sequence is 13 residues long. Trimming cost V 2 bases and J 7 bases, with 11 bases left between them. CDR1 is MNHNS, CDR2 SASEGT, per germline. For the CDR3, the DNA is TGTGCCAGCAGTGAACTCCCAGGGTTTGGCTACACCTTC. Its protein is CASSELPGFGYTF.

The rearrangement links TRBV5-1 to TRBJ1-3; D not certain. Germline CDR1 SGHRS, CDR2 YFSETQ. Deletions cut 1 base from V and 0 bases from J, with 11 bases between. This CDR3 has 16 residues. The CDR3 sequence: CASSLSQMSSGNTIYF. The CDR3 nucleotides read TGCGCCAGCAGCTTGAGTCAAATGAGCTCTGGAAACACCATATATTTT.

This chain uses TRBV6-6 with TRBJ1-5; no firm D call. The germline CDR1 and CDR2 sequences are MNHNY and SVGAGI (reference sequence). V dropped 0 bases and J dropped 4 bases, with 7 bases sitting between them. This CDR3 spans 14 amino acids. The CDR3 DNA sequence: TGTGCCAGCAGTTACTCCCCGGGGAATCAGCCCCAGCATTTT. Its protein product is CASSYSPGNQPQHF.

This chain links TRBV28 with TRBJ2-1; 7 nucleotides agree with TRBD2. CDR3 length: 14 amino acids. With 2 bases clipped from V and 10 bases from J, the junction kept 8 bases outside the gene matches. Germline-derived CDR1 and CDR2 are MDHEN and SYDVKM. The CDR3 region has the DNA TGTGCCAGCAGTTTACGGGGAGGGCCGTGGGAGCAGTTCTTC. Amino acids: CASSLRGGPWEQFF.

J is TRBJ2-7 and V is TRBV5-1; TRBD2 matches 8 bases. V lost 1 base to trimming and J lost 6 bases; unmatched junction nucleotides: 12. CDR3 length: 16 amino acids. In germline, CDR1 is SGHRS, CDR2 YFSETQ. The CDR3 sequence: CASSLNLAGSLSEQYF. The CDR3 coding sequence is TGCGCCAGCAGCTTGAATCTAGCGGGCTCCCTAAGCGAGCAGTACTTC.

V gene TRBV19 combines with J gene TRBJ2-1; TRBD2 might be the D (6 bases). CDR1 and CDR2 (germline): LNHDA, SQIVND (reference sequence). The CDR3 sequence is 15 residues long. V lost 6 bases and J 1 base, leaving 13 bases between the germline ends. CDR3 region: CASSVGGSSYNEQFF. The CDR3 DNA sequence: TGTGCCAGTAGCGTGGGGGGAAGTTCCTACAATGAGCAGTTCTTC.

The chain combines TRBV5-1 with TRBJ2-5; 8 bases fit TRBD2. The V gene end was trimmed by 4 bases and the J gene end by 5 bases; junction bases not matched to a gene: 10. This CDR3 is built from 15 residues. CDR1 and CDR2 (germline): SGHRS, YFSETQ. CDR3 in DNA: TGCGCCAGCAGCCCTGACACTAGCGGAGGTGAGACCCAGTACTTC. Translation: CASSPDTSGGETQYF. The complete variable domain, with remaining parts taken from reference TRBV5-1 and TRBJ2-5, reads KAGVTQTPRYLIKTRGQQVTLSCSPISGHRSVSWYQQTPGQGLQFLFEYFSETQRNKGNFPGRFSGRQFSNSRSEMNVSTLELGDSALYLCASSPDTSGGETQYFGPGTRLLVL.

CDR3 in amino acids: CASNGGLLYEQYF. Here the CDR3 DNA reads TGTGCCAGTAACGGGGGGCTACTCTACGAGCAGTACTTC. The gene calls are TRBV19 and TRBJ2-7; TRBD2 might be the D (7 bases). Germline V CDR1 and CDR2: LNHDA, SQIVND (reference sequence). The length of the CDR3 is 13 residues. V was clipped by 7 bases and J by 3 bases, with 13 bases between them. Together with reference TRBV19 and TRBJ2-7, the CDR3 gives the full variable domain: DGGITQSPKYLFRKEGQNVTLSCEQNLNHDAMYWYRQDPGQGLRLIYYSQIVNDFQKGDIAEGYSVSREKKESFPLTVTSAQKNPTAFYLCASNGGLLYEQYFGPGTRLTVT.

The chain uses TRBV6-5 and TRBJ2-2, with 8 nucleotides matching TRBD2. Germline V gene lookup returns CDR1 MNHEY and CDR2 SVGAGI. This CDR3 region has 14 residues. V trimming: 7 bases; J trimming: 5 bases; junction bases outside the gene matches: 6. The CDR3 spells CASTVAGRTGELFF. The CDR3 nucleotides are TGTGCCAGCACCGTAGCGGGGAGGACCGGGGAGCTGTTTTTT.

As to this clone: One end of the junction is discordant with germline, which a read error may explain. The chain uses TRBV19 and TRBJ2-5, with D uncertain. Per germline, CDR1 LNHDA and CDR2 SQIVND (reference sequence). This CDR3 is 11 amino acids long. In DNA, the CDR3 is TGTGCCAGTAGTTCCCAAAAGACCCAGTACTTC. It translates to CASSSQKTQYF.

The CDR3 coding sequence is TGTGCCAGCAGCCAGCGACTAGCGGATGTAAATGAGCAGTTCTTC. Protein: CASSQRLADVNEQFF. The V gene is TRBV4-2, the J gene TRBJ2-1, with 9 bases identical to TRBD2. The germline CDR1 and CDR2 sequences are LGHNA and YNFKEQ. V gave up 3 bases and J gave up 7 bases; unmatched junction bases: 7. The CDR3 is made up of 15 amino acids.

The DNA of the CDR3 is TGCAGTGCTAGTGGCGGTGAAGGGGCGTATGAAGCTTTCTTT. It encodes CSASGGEGAYEAFF. V gene TRBV20-1 combines with J gene TRBJ1-1; a possible D gene is TRBD1 (5 bases). The CDR3 has 14 amino acids. The V end lost 3 bases, the J end lost 7 bases, and 18 bases lay between the germline ends. From germline, CDR1 is DFQATT and CDR2 SNEGSKA (reference sequence).

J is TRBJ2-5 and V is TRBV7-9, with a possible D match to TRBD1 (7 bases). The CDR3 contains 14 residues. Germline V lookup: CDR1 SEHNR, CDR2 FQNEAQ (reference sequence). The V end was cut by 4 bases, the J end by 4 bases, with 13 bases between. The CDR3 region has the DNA TGTGCCAGCAGCTATAGGAGGGGGCGAGAGACCCAGTACTTC. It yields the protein CASSYRRGRETQYF.

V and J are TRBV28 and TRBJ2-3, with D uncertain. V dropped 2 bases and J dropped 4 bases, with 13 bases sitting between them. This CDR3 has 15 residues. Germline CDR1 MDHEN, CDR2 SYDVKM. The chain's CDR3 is CASSLPQVGADTQYF. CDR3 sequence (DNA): TGTGCCAGCAGTTTACCCCAGGTGGGCGCAGATACGCAGTATTTT.

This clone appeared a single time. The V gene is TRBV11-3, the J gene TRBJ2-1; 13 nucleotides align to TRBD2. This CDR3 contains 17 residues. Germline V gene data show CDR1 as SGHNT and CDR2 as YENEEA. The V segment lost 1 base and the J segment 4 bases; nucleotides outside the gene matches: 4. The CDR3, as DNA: TGTGCCAGCAGCTTAGCCGGGACTAGCGGGAAATACAATGAGCAGTTCTTC. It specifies CASSLAGTSGKYNEQFF. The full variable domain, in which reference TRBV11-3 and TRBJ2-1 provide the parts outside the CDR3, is EAGVVQSPRYKIIEKKQPVAFWCNPISGHNTLYWYLQNLGQGPELLIRYENEEAVDDSQLPKDRFSAERLKGVDSTLKIQPAELGDSAVYLCASSLAGTSGKYNEQFFGPGTRLTVL.

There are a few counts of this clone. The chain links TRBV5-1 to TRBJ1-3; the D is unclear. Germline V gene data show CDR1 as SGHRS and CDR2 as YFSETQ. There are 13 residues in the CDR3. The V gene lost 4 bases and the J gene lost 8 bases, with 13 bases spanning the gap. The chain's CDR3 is CASSRGELDTIYF. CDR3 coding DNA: TGCGCCAGCAGCCGTGGAGAGTTAGACACCATATATTTT. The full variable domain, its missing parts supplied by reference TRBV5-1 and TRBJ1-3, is KAGVTQTPRYLIKTRGQQVTLSCSPISGHRSVSWYQQTPGQGLQFLFEYFSETQRNKGNFPGRFSGRQFSNSRSEMNVSTLELGDSALYLCASSRGELDTIYFGEGSWLTVV.

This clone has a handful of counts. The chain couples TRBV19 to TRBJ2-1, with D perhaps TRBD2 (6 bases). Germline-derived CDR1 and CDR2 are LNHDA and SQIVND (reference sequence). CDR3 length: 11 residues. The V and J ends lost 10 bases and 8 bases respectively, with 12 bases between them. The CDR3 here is CATRLGYEQFF. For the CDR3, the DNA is TGTGCCACACGACTAGGCTATGAGCAGTTCTTC.